This TCR beta chain derives from a study of blood T cell repertoires in COVID-19. About the research overall: Samples of COVID-19 (acute and convalescent) were obtained from the United States, Italy and Spain. From T cells, B-cell-depleted T cells, or PBMCs came the material, which was cDNA or gDNA.

Enrolment of Seattle patients took place during active infection, and they were followed longitudinally. In the authors' methods: Reference gene primer amplification gave nucleated cell count estimates. Clones were read by immunoSEQ multiplex PCR, and TCRdb kept only the in-frame ones, dropping some. V and J calls and clone size are copied from that table; D and trimming were computed from the DNA. This sample has fewer than 80,000 clones, with 70% to 85% found just once. CDR1 and CDR2 from the germline V gene are MNHEY and SVGEGT. This CDR3 contains 18 residues. V gave up 6 bases and J gave up 0 bases; unmatched junction bases: 15.

J is TRBJ1-2 and V is TRBV6-2 or TRBV6-3, with 8 nucleotides matching TRBD1. Sequenced input: peripheral blood. The sequence came from a man in his fifties or sixties with COVID-19, enrolled during active disease. CDR3 protein: CASSQQGGHDEPNYGYTF. The CDR3 coding sequence is TGTGCCAGCAGCCAACAGGGGGGACACGACGAACCTAACTATGGCTACACCTTC.